The sequence of this TCR beta chain was determined in a study of shared clonotypes between healthy human individuals. Study details: Every donor yielded three CD4 naive, three CD4 memory, two CD8 naive and one CD8 memory plate. Study-wide results and caveats: Generation probabilities of non-shared clonotypes were lower (relative to those shared by all four donors).

As to this clone: Its specificity is unknown.

Generated by immunoSEQ multiplex PCR, the TCRdb table keeps only in-frame clones and is missing some. The table has around 370,000 clones, 96% seen once; the top ten hold 0.32%. The CDR3 is 15 amino acids. Germline V gene lookup returns CDR1 LNHDA and CDR2 SQIVND (reference sequence). V lost 7 bases to trimming and J lost 9 bases, with 22 bases between them. CD45RO+ cells went into CD8 memory alongside CCR7-negative CD45RA+ TemRA cells. Material for sequencing was memory CD8+ T cells sorted from blood. Noted subset: CD45RO+ cells pooled with CCR7-negative TemRA cells. The clonotype originates from a man aged 25 to 45 in good health. The chain joins TRBV19 to TRBJ2-1; D is tentatively TRBD1 or TRBD2 (9 bases each). The CDR3 DNA reads TGTGCCAGTAAAGGGACAGGGACTAGCCTGGGTGAGCAGTTCTTC. Translated: CASKGTGTSLGEQFF.